This TCR beta chain comes out of a study of chemoradiotherapy in HPV16-positive cancers. Study-wide context: Functional T-cell assays on two HPV16-positive patients' cells defined candidate HPV-specific clones and common TCR motifs.

Libraries were prepared by immunoSEQ multiplex PCR; TCRdb keeps only in-frame clonotypes and omits some of them. This table holds 25,000 to 40,000 clones, about 91% found once. This clone turned up a few times. Its antigen is unknown. Germline values: CDR1 SGHDN, CDR2 FVKESK. CDR3 size: 14 residues. Trimming took off 5 bases at V and 2 bases at J, with 12 bases between the two ends. Study outcomes and limitations: During treatment, candidate HPV-specific clones and E7-related motifs expanded in tumor.

Over chemoradiotherapy, repertoires were sampled more than once. This sequence joins TRBV14 and TRBJ1-1; D unresolved. This specimen was blood, taken from a patient who underwent chemoradiotherapy. The TCR sequence derives from a human donor with HPV-associated anogenital cancer. The CDR3 here is CASSSGRPNTEAFF. For the CDR3, the DNA is TGTGCCAGCAGCTCTGGACGGCCAAACACTGAAGCTTTCTTT.